The 25 T cell receptor beta chains listed next were all sequenced from one sample in a study of Tregs in tolerant kidney transplant recipients. Assay: immunoSEQ multiplex PCR; the TCRdb copy retains only in-frame clones and omits some. The data show 40,000 to 50,000 clones, with more than 70% seen just once and roughly a sixth held by the top ten. Mixed chimerism was transient after nonmyeloablative marrow transplants from related graft donors. The specimen was CD8+ T cells from blood (PBMCs), collected 12 months after the transplant. The receptors were sampled from a human patient who received a combined kidney and bone marrow transplant. Some T cells may be the graft donor's.

This clone was seen more than once but under ten times. The V and J genes are TRBV7-4 and TRBJ2-1, with 7 positions matching TRBD2. The CDR3 has 14 amino acids. CDR1 is SGHVT, CDR2 SQSDAQ, per germline. Trimming took 8 bases from V and 8 from J; bases not matched to a gene: 12. The DNA of the CDR3 is TGTGCCAGCGCTCGATTAGCGGGTCCGGATGAGCAGTTCTTC. It translates to CASARLAGPDEQFF.

This rearrangement joins TRBV5-5 to TRBJ2-5; 8 bases map to TRBD1. This CDR3 contains 13 residues. Trimming took 4 bases from V and 4 from J; bases not matched to a gene: 3. Germline CDR1 and CDR2: SGHKS and YYEKEE (reference sequence). The CDR3, as DNA: TGTGCCAGCAGCGTACAGGGGGGAGAGACCCAGTACTTC. The encoded protein is CASSVQGGETQYF.

V is TRBV27 and J is TRBJ1-2; a weak D match, TRBD1 (6 bases). Trimming left V 5 bases short and J 7 bases short, with 11 bases between. Germline-derived CDR1 and CDR2 are MNHEY and SMNVEV (reference sequence). The CDR3 is 12 residues long. The CDR3 sequence is CASSPQGSGYTF. The CDR3 DNA follows: TGTGCCAGCAGTCCACAGGGAAGTGGCTACACCTTC.

V and J are TRBV6-5 and TRBJ2-1; a possible D gene is TRBD2 (5 bases). V dropped 4 bases and J dropped 3 bases, with 7 bases sitting between them. Germline V gives CDR1 MNHEY, CDR2 SVGAGI. The CDR3 is 13 amino acids. CDR3 nucleotides: TGTGCCAGCAGTTTCGGGATCTACAATGAGCAGTTCTTC. It specifies CASSFGIYNEQFF.

This chain joins TRBV7-3 and TRBJ2-7, with a tentative D call TRBD2 (7 bases). CDR3 length: 15 residues. CDR1 is SGHTA and CDR2 is FQGTGA in the germline V gene. Trimming removed 5 bases from V and 3 bases from J, with 17 bases in between. The CDR3 DNA is TGTGCCAGCAGCCCCATGGGAGGGGGTCACTACGAGCAGTACTTC. This translates into CASSPMGGGHYEQYF.

The V and J genes are TRBV28 and TRBJ2-1; weak D call: TRBD1 (5 bases). Germline V gene sequence: CDR1 MDHEN, CDR2 SYDVKM. CDR3 size: 14 residues. The V gene lost 3 bases and the J gene lost 5 bases, with 11 bases spanning the gap. The CDR3 sequence is CASSFFDSNNEQFF. Here the CDR3 DNA reads TGTGCCAGCAGTTTCTTCGACAGTAACAATGAGCAGTTCTTC. Using reference TRBV28 and TRBJ2-1 for the parts outside the CDR3, the full variable domain is DVKVTQSSRYLVKRTGEKVFLECVQDMDHENMFWYRQDPGLGLRLIYFSYDVKMKEKGDIPEGYSVSREKKERFSLILESASTNQTSMYLCASSFFDSNNEQFFGPGTRLTVL.

J is TRBJ2-3 and V is TRBV12-1; the D call TRBD1 from the table was never checked on the DNA. TRBV12-1 is a pseudogene. CDR3 size: 13 residues. The CDR3: CASSSPHTDTQYF. The CDR3 DNA reads TGTGCCAGCAGCTCCCCCCACACAGATACGCAGTATTTT.

The V gene is TRBV19, the J gene TRBJ1-2; D is undetermined. Germline V lookup: CDR1 LNHDA, CDR2 SQIVND (reference sequence). This CDR3 comprises 14 residues. Between the trimmed V and J ends, which lost 5 bases and 3 bases, there was a span of 13 bases. The CDR3 DNA reads TGTGCCAGTAGTCTAATGGTGCAAGACTATGGCTACACCTTC. The encoded protein is CASSLMVQDYGYTF.

Written as DNA, the CDR3 is TGTGCCAGCAGTGACTTGAGGACAGGTAACACTGAAGCTTTCTTT. Its protein product is CASSDLRTGNTEAFF. The chain couples TRBV2 to TRBJ1-1; TRBD1 matches at 7 bases. V lost 3 bases and J lost 2; bases outside the gene matches: 6. This CDR3 contains 15 residues. CDR1 is SNHLY, CDR2 FYNNEI, per germline.

CDR3 DNA: TGTGCCAGCAGCTTGTACTACGAGCAGTACTTC. As protein: CASSLYYEQYF. The J gene is TRBJ2-5, the V gene TRBV7-2, with no clear D. The J call may be wrong; the DNA end is better matched by TRBJ2-7. Germline lookup yields CDR1 SGHTA and CDR2 FQGNSA. There are 11 residues in the CDR3.

This chain links TRBV27 with TRBJ2-5, with 8 bases identical to TRBD2. The ends lost 7 bases at V and 5 bases at J; junction bases unmatched: 9. CDR1 and CDR2 from the germline V gene are MNHEY and SMNVEV (reference sequence). There are 14 residues in the CDR3. Here the CDR3 DNA reads TGTGCCAGCACCACTGCTCCGGGGGGGGAGACCCAGTACTTC. It codes for CASTTAPGGETQYF.

This clone showed up just a few times. The chain links TRBV7-2 to TRBJ2-5, with 9 nucleotides matching TRBD2. Germline loops: CDR1 SGHTA, CDR2 FQGNSA. Trimming cost V 5 bases and J 3 bases; bases outside gene matches: 10. This CDR3 is 16 amino acids long. The DNA of the CDR3 is TGTGCCAGCAGCGTTCGACTAGCGGTGAAAGAAGAGACCCAGTACTTC. Translating gives CASSVRLAVKEETQYF.

The rearrangement uses TRBV19 and TRBJ1-4, with a weak D call TRBD1 (6 bases). The CDR3 sequence is 14 residues long. V was clipped by 9 bases and J by 0 bases, with 11 bases between them. Germline V gene data show CDR1 as LNHDA and CDR2 as SQIVND (reference sequence). The CDR3 is CASGQRATNEKLFF. CDR3 nucleotides: TGTGCCAGCGGACAGCGTGCAACTAATGAAAAACTGTTTTTT.

The rearrangement links TRBV7-8 to TRBJ2-1; D perhaps matches TRBD1 (6 bases). V gave up 3 bases and J gave up 0 bases, with 12 bases separating them. The CDR3 length is 16 residues. CDR1 and CDR2 (germline): SGHVS, FQNEAQ. CDR3 nucleotides: TGTGCCAGCAGCTTGCCGGGACAACGCTCCTACAATGAGCAGTTCTTC. Amino acids: CASSLPGQRSYNEQFF.

The genes are TRBV9 and TRBJ1-1, with 10 bases aligning to TRBD1. After removal of 0 bases from V and 0 bases from J, the junction contained 5 bases not matched to a gene. CDR3 length: 17 residues. Germline lookup yields CDR1 SGDLS and CDR2 YYNGEE. The CDR3: CASSVARTGGMNTEAFF. For the CDR3, the DNA is TGTGCCAGCAGCGTAGCTCGGACAGGGGGAATGAACACTGAAGCTTTCTTT.

The rearrangement uses TRBV28 and TRBJ2-7; TRBD1 matches at 8 bases. CDR1 and CDR2 from the germline V gene are MDHEN and SYDVKM. The CDR3 has 15 residues. V dropped 3 bases and J dropped 2; count of bases not matched to a gene: 6. Written as DNA, the CDR3 is TGTGCCAGCAGTTTCCATGGGACAGGTACCTACGAGCAGTACTTC. Protein: CASSFHGTGTYEQYF. The full variable domain, rest sourced from reference TRBV28 and TRBJ2-7, is DVKVTQSSRYLVKRTGEKVFLECVQDMDHENMFWYRQDPGLGLRLIYFSYDVKMKEKGDIPEGYSVSREKKERFSLILESASTNQTSMYLCASSFHGTGTYEQYFGPGTRLTVT.

This clone was detected only once. DNA for the CDR3: TGTGCCAGCAGCCTCCCTTCGGGGGGCGTCTATGGCTACACCTTC. Translated, it gives CASSLPSGGVYGYTF. This chain links TRBV5-5 with TRBJ1-2; possibly TRBD1 for D (6 bases). Deletions cut 4 bases from V and 4 bases from J, with 17 bases between. The CDR3 has 15 residues. Germline V lookup: CDR1 SGHKS, CDR2 YYEKEE (reference sequence). Drawing the rest from reference TRBV5-5 and TRBJ1-2, the complete variable domain is DAGVTQSPTHLIKTRGQQVTLRCSPISGHKSVSWYQQVLGQGPQFIFQYYEKEERGRGNFPDRFSARQFPNYSSELNVNALLLGDSALYLCASSLPSGGVYGYTFGSGTRLTVV.

This clone was seen only once. The rearrangement uses TRBV6-1 and TRBJ1-2; D ambiguous. Trimming took off 11 bases at V and 4 bases at J, with 11 bases between the two ends. CDR3 length: 11 amino acids. Per germline, CDR1 MNHNS and CDR2 SASEGT. The CDR3: CADGMGYGYTF. As DNA, the CDR3 is TGTGCCGACGGGATGGGCTATGGCTACACCTTC.

This sequence joins TRBV27 and TRBJ1-2, with 8 nucleotides matching TRBD1. This CDR3 contains 16 residues. CDR1 MNHEY and CDR2 SMNVEV come from the germline V gene (reference sequence). Trimming cost V 6 bases and J 1 base; bases outside gene matches: 10. CDR3 residues: CASRPDRGPLNYGYTF. CDR3 sequence (DNA): TGTGCCAGCAGGCCCGACAGGGGCCCTCTTAACTATGGCTACACCTTC.

This chain joins TRBV9 and TRBJ2-1; 8 nucleotides agree with TRBD2. V shed 3 bases, J shed 8 bases, and the junction held 4 bases outside the gene matches. Germline V gene sequence: CDR1 SGDLS, CDR2 YYNGEE. The CDR3 is made up of 13 amino acids. CDR3: CASSAGGGDEQFF. CDR3 bases: TGTGCCAGCAGCGCGGGGGGGGGAGATGAGCAGTTCTTC.

J is TRBJ2-2 and V is TRBV10-3; possible D gene TRBD1, 6 bases. Germline V gene lookup returns CDR1 ENHRY and CDR2 SYGVKD. Trimming removed 4 bases from V and 5 bases from J, with 20 bases in between. The CDR3 consists of 17 residues. The DNA for the CDR3 is TGTGCCATCAGTGGTGAAGGACAGACAAGAAGTACCGGGGAGCTGTTTTTT. Translated, it gives CAISGEGQTRSTGELFF.

J is TRBJ2-1 and V is TRBV4-2; tentatively, D is TRBD2 (5 bases). The germline V gene has CDR1 LGHNA and CDR2 YNFKEQ. The CDR3 loop spans 18 amino acids. V lost 0 bases to trimming and J lost 1 base, with 16 bases between them. The CDR3 DNA sequence: TGTGCCAGCAGCCAAGATGACCGAGGTAGAGGGTCCTACAATGAGCAGTTCTTC. This sequence encodes CASSQDDRGRGSYNEQFF.

V usage is TRBV7-9 and J usage is TRBJ2-5, with D unresolved. The CDR3 sequence is 16 residues long. V shed 2 bases and J shed 7 bases, with 20 bases lying between them. The germline CDR1 and CDR2 sequences are SEHNR and FQNEAQ (reference sequence). The CDR3 reads CASSLLTRGDGWTQYF. The DNA for the CDR3 is TGTGCCAGCAGCTTACTCACCCGAGGAGACGGTTGGACCCAGTACTTC.

Regarding this clone: The same CDR3 arises from other DNA sequences in this sample as well. The rearrangement joins TRBV13 to TRBJ2-7; the D gene is possibly TRBD2 (5 bases). The germline gives CDR1 PRHDT, CDR2 FYEKMQ (reference sequence). The CDR3 runs to 13 residues. Deletions cut 0 bases from V and 2 bases from J, with 5 bases between. The CDR3 is CASSLGRAYEQYF. CDR3 sequence (DNA): TGTGCCAGCAGCTTAGGGAGGGCCTACGAGCAGTACTTC.

This clone was detected only a few times. The genes are TRBV9 and TRBJ1-2, with D possibly matching TRBD1 (6 bases). V lost 3 bases, J lost 6 bases, and 15 bases lay in between. Germline V lookup: CDR1 SGDLS, CDR2 YYNGEE. The CDR3 runs to 14 residues. CDR3 residues: CASSANTGNDGYTF. The CDR3 nucleotides are TGTGCCAGCAGCGCGAATACAGGGAACGATGGCTACACCTTC.